The rows below give T cell receptor beta chains drawn from one sample of a study of cytomegalovirus exposure and HLA in healthy donors. TCRdb keeps only in-frame clones here, not all; method: immunoSEQ multiplex PCR. The table records a few hundred thousand clones, roughly 89% of them present only once. The sample was PBMCs. These receptors originate from a woman between 18 and 29 years old in good health and CMV-seronegative. Both conserved end residues are part of each CDR3. A D gene is named only where the DNA matches it firmly. Part of the rows lack a size; the others show once, few, many or a class for expanded clones.

D,size,V,J,CDR3,DNA
-,-,TRBV10-3,TRBJ1-2,CATGGGGGNTF,TGTGCCACGGGCGGGGGAGGAGGTAACACCTTC
-,-,TRBV7-2,TRBJ2-7,CASSLPPLEQYF,TGTGCCAGCAGCTTACCTCCCCTCGAGCAGTACTTC
TRBD2,-,TRBV10-1,TRBJ2-3,CASSESKVAGVVGSTDTQYF,TGCGCCAGCAGTGAGTCGAAGGTAGCGGGAGTTGTCGGAAGCACAGATACGCAGTATTTT
-,-,TRBV2,TRBJ2-7,CASRLRQESSYEQYF,TGTGCCAGCAGATTACGACAGGAGAGCTCCTACGAGCAGTACTTC
-,-,TRBV7-7,TRBJ2-5,CASSFGGAETQYF,TGTGCTAGCAGCTTCGGAGGGGCAGAGACCCAGTACTTC
TRBD2,-,TRBV5-4,TRBJ2-2,CASSLVASGSNTGELFF,TGTGCCAGCAGCTTGGTAGCTAGCGGGAGTAACACCGGGGAGCTGTTTTTT
-,-,TRBV11-1,TRBJ1-5,CASSLAGGQPQHF,TGTGCCAGCAGCTTAGCCGGGGGGCAGCCCCAGCATTTT
TRBD2,-,TRBV28,TRBJ2-1,CASSRLPVLAGGLNEQFF,TGTGCCAGCAGCCGATTGCCAGTTCTAGCGGGAGGTTTGAATGAGCAGTTCTTC
TRBD1,few,TRBV5-1,TRBJ1-3,CASSLGQGRTTIYF,TGCGCCAGCAGCTTGGGACAGGGAAGGACCACCATATATTTT
TRBD2,once,TRBV29-1,TRBJ2-7,CSVEMQRGGSYEQYF,TGCAGCGTTGAAATGCAGAGGGGAGGGTCCTACGAGCAGTACTTC
TRBD1,-,TRBV7-2,TRBJ1-2,CASSGGQGVYGYTF,TGTGCCAGCAGCGGAGGACAGGGGGTCTATGGCTACACCTTC
TRBD1,-,TRBV19,TRBJ2-2,CATGTGVAGELFF,TGTGCCACCGGGACAGGGGTGGCCGGGGAGCTGTTTTTT
TRBD2,once,TRBV28,TRBJ2-1,CASSLSGTSGSYEQFF,TGTGCCAGCAGTCTAAGTGGGACTAGCGGGAGTTATGAGCAGTTCTTC
TRBD2,-,TRBV2,TRBJ2-1,CASSDFTSGRSQGPYNEQFF,TGTGCCAGCAGTGATTTCACTAGCGGGAGATCCCAAGGGCCCTACAATGAGCAGTTCTTC
TRBD1,-,TRBV28,TRBJ1-2,CASSPGQGGEYGYTF,TGTGCCAGCAGTCCCGGACAGGGGGGGGAGTATGGCTACACCTTC
-,-,TRBV6-1,TRBJ2-7,CASSENQKYEQYF,TGTGCCAGCAGTGAAAACCAGAAGTACGAGCAGTACTTC
TRBD1,-,TRBV4-1,TRBJ1-1,CASSQVEVDRETEAFF,TGCGCCAGCAGCCAAGTCGAAGTGGACAGGGAGACTGAAGCTTTCTTT
-,-,TRBV6-5,TRBJ1-1,CASTGLRANTEAFF,TGTGCCAGCACTGGACTTCGGGCGAACACTGAAGCTTTCTTT
TRBD1,-,TRBV5-5,TRBJ1-1,CASSFRQGWTEAFF,TGTGCCAGCAGCTTTAGACAGGGTTGGACTGAAGCTTTCTTT
TRBD1,-,TRBV10-1,TRBJ1-5,CARSGGSTNQPQHF,TGCGCCAGGTCAGGGGGCTCTACCAATCAGCCCCAGCATTTT
-,-,TRBV25-1,TRBJ1-5,CASSEYAGEPQHF,TGTGCCAGCAGTGAATATGCGGGGGAGCCCCAGCATTTT
TRBD1,-,TRBV4-1,TRBJ2-2,CASSHPPGQGLGTGELFF,TGCGCCAGCAGCCATCCCCCGGGACAGGGATTAGGCACCGGGGAGCTGTTTTTT
-,-,TRBV7-3,TRBJ2-2,CASSWAQPGELFF,TGTGCCAGCAGCTGGGCCCAACCCGGGGAGCTGTTTTTT